Sequencing of this TCR beta chain was carried out in a study of T-cell memory formation after mild COVID-19. Study in general: TCR clusters mostly belonged to single donors.

Study-wide results and limits: Second-wave clones reaching peak frequency on day 37 lacked confirmed SARS-CoV-2 specificity. Most CD4+ clones that shrank were in CM and EM, while CD8+ ones turned up in EMRA.

Constant-segment primers and 5'RACE yielded cDNA libraries for TCR alpha and TCR beta, each carrying sample barcodes and UMIs. Using its own MiXCR run on the 5' RACE reads, TCRdb lists one record per CDR3 protein. The sample holds 250,000 to 300,000 distinct CDR3 sequences, around 16% seen once. In its sample, this clonotype was seen once. Its antigen remains unidentified. Material: PBMCs or a T cell subset sorted from them (not recorded which). The source of this sequence is a man younger than 30 who had mild COVID-19 (a few samples of this study predate the infection). Cell type and time point are not known.

The CDR3: CASSSPRNTHNSPLHF. CDR3 DNA: TGTGCCAGCAGTTCACCCCGGAATACTCATAATTCACCCCTCCACTTT. J is TRBJ1-6 and V is TRBV6-5; D not certain. The CDR3 runs to 16 residues. Trimming cost V 4 bases and J 5 bases, with 15 bases left between them. The germline V gene encodes CDR1 MNHEY and CDR2 SVGAGI.